Each of the 5 T cell receptor beta chains below was sequenced from the same sample in a study of CD8 T cells in ankylosing spondylitis. TCRdb re-derived calls from the 5' RACE reads in MiXCR, one entry per CDR3 protein. The data show 250,000 or so distinct CDR3 sequences, more than 20% seen once. Sample: blood, either unsorted or a sorted T cell fraction (not recorded which). These receptor sequences come from a male donor with ankylosing spondylitis or in good health (not recorded which).

This clonotype showed up many times. The genes are TRBV29-1 and TRBJ1-2; D uncertain. The CDR3 runs 11 residues. Germline V lookup: CDR1 SQVTM, CDR2 ANQGSEA. Trimming stripped 4 bases from V and 2 bases from J, with 5 bases between. CDR3 sequence reads: CSVAGNYGYTF. In nucleotides, the CDR3 is TGCAGCGTTGCTGGGAACTATGGCTACACCTTC.

This sequence joins TRBV24-1 and TRBJ2-1, with TRBD2 matching over 9 bases. CDR1 and CDR2 (germline): KGHDR, SFDVKD. Trimming at V came to 3 bases and at J to 7 bases, leaving 9 bases not matched to a gene. The CDR3 totals 16 residues. Written as DNA, the CDR3 is TGTGCCACCAGTGATACTGGGCGGGGGGGCTGGAATGAGCAGTTCTTC. This sequence encodes CATSDTGRGGWNEQFF.

This chain joins TRBV30 and TRBJ1-1, with TRBD1 matching over 7 bases. The germline V gene encodes CDR1 GTSNPN and CDR2 SVGIG (reference sequence). The CDR3 consists of 14 residues. With 3 bases clipped from V and 0 bases from J, the junction kept 4 bases outside the gene matches. CDR3 protein: CAWRLTGVNTEAFF. The CDR3 coding sequence is TGTGCCTGGAGGCTCACAGGGGTGAACACTGAAGCTTTCTTT.

The chain has TRBV23-1 and TRBJ2-2, with TRBD1 matching over 9 bases. TRBV23-1 is marked as an open reading frame, function uncertain. This CDR3 spans 15 amino acids. V shed 4 bases, J shed 4 bases, and the junction held 4 bases outside the gene matches. CDR3 sequence reads: CASSLGTGPTGELFF. Written as DNA, the CDR3 is TGCGCCAGCAGTCTTGGGACAGGGCCCACCGGGGAGCTGTTTTTT.

This clonotype has a count of ten or more. V gene TRBV9 combines with J gene TRBJ2-3; D perhaps matches TRBD1 (5 bases). V was shortened by 0 bases and J by 2 bases, with 10 bases between the two germline ends. The germline gives CDR1 SGDLS, CDR2 YYNGEE. The CDR3 totals 15 residues. DNA for the CDR3: TGTGCCAGCAGCGTAGAGGGGTTTCCCACAGATACGCAGTATTTT. This codes for CASSVEGFPTDTQYF.